The 23 T cell receptor beta chains reported below all come from one sample, sequenced in a study of T-cell memory formation after mild COVID-19. TCRdb redid the calling of the 5' RACE reads with MiXCR, one entry per CDR3 protein. The sample has fewer than 650,000 distinct CDR3 sequences; less than 25% are singletons. Sequenced material: PBMCs or a T cell subset sorted from them (not recorded which). The receptor source for this set is an adult woman who had mild COVID-19 (a few samples of this study predate the infection). Cell type and time point are not known.

The genes are TRBV4-3 and TRBJ2-1, with a possible D match to TRBD2 (5 bases). Trimming took off 0 bases at V and 6 bases at J, with 12 bases between the two ends. There are 15 residues in the CDR3. Germline V gene lookup returns CDR1 LGHNA and CDR2 YSLEER. CDR3 sequence reads: CASSQEERGFNEQFF. CDR3 nucleotides: TGCGCCAGCAGCCAAGAAGAGAGAGGGTTCAATGAGCAGTTCTTC.

This chain links TRBV6-5 with TRBJ2-2, with D perhaps being TRBD1 or TRBD2 (5 bases each). With 1 base removed from V and 6 bases from J, the gap between germline ends came to 6 bases. The length of the CDR3 is 13 residues. CDR1 is MNHEY, CDR2 SVGAGI, per germline. The CDR3, as DNA: TGTGCCAGCAGTTACTTGGGACCCGGGGAGCTGTTTTTT. Its protein product is CASSYLGPGELFF.

The chain carries TRBV12-3 or TRBV12-4 and TRBJ2-2, with TRBD1 matching over 7 bases. The CDR3 runs 15 residues. The J segment lost 7 bases and the V segment lost 8 bases, leaving 13 bases of the junction unmatched. The CDR3 region has the DNA TGTGCCAGCGGACTCGACGGGACAGTTTACGGGGAGCTGTTTTTT. Its translation is CASGLDGTVYGELFF.

This clonotype was seen only a few times. The chain is built from TRBV12-3 or TRBV12-4 and TRBJ2-7, with 10 bases identical to TRBD1. J gave up 6 bases and V 3 bases, and 5 bases lay outside the gene matches. This CDR3 region has 14 residues. CDR3 bases: TGTGCCAGCAGTTTGGCGGGACAGGGGCTCGAGCAGTACTTC. It encodes CASSLAGQGLEQYF.

V is TRBV6-2 or TRBV6-3 and J is TRBJ2-7; TRBD2 matches 13 bases. The CDR3 has 14 residues. CDR1 is MNHEY and CDR2 is SVGEGT in the germline V gene. J gave up 4 bases and V 5 bases, and 2 bases lay outside the gene matches. The CDR3 loop reads CASSRLAGGYEQYF. In nucleotides, the CDR3 is TGTGCCAGCAGTCGACTAGCGGGAGGATACGAGCAGTACTTC.

This rearrangement joins TRBV20-1 to TRBJ2-1; D tentatively fits TRBD1 or TRBD2 (5 bases each). The CDR3 runs 11 residues. The germline CDR1 and CDR2 sequences are DFQATT and SNEGSKA (reference sequence). Trimming removed 3 bases from V and 7 bases from J, with 7 bases in between. This CDR3 reads CSASGANEQFF. The CDR3 nucleotides read TGCAGTGCTAGCGGGGCAAATGAGCAGTTCTTC.

This sequence joins TRBV12-3 or TRBV12-4 and TRBJ2-2; possibly TRBD2 for D (6 bases). The CDR3 totals 15 residues. V was trimmed by 10 bases and J by 1 base, leaving 16 bases between them. DNA of the CDR3: TGTGCCACCCGCCGGGTAGCGGTGAACACCGGGGAGCTGTTTTTT. Residues: CATRRVAVNTGELFF.

The gene calls are TRBV7-6 and TRBJ2-7; 7 bases fit TRBD1. The CDR3 totals 13 residues. J gave up 3 bases and V 8 bases, and 7 bases lay outside the gene matches. Germline V gives CDR1 SGHVS, CDR2 FNYEAQ. The CDR3 nucleotides read TGTGCCAGCGCCCATACAGGGGACTACGAGCAGTACTTC. Translated: CASAHTGDYEQYF.

V and J are TRBV7-9 and TRBJ2-7; 7 bases align to TRBD2. The CDR3 runs to 15 residues. J was trimmed by 0 bases and V by 4 bases; bases with no gene match: 6. Germline values: CDR1 SEHNR, CDR2 FQNEAQ (reference sequence). The CDR3 nucleotides are TGTGCCAGCAGCTCCGGTGGGGGGGACTCCTACGAGCAGTACTTC. Residues: CASSSGGGDSYEQYF.

The chain carries TRBV6-2 or TRBV6-3 and TRBJ2-3; 14 bases agree with TRBD2. The CDR3 has 17 residues. The germline V gene has CDR1 MNHEY and CDR2 SVGEGT. J lost 1 base, V lost 6 bases, and 6 bases had no gene match. CDR3 loop: CASSLPGLAGGTDTQYF. The DNA for the CDR3 is TGTGCCAGCAGCCTCCCGGGACTAGCGGGAGGCACAGATACGCAGTATTTT.

This clonotype was recorded a few times. V usage is TRBV3-1 and J usage is TRBJ2-5; the D gene is possibly TRBD1 (6 bases). This CDR3 has 14 amino acids. CDR1 LGHDT and CDR2 YNNKEL come from the germline V gene (reference sequence). V dropped 4 bases and J dropped 5 bases, with 14 bases sitting between them. In nucleotides, the CDR3 is TGTGCCAGCAGCCCACCCCAGGGGCGGGAGACCCAGTACTTC. Translating gives CASSPPQGRETQYF.

CDR3 amino acids: CASSEAQTGVETQYF. The DNA for the CDR3 is TGTGCCAGCAGTGAAGCGCAGACAGGGGTAGAGACCCAGTACTTC. V and J are TRBV2 and TRBJ2-5, with 8 bases aligning to TRBD1. In germline, CDR1 is SNHLY, CDR2 FYNNEI. The CDR3 spans 15 residues. V shed 0 bases and J 4 bases; nucleotides not matched to a gene: 4.

This clonotype came up a few times. The V gene is TRBV6-5, the J gene TRBJ2-4, with D possibly matching TRBD1 (6 bases). The germline V gene has CDR1 MNHEY and CDR2 SVGAGI. V shed 6 bases and J shed 6 bases, with 18 bases lying between them. The CDR3 contains 15 residues. In DNA form, the CDR3 reads TGTGCCAGCAGCCCCCGGATTGGACAGCCAAACATTCAGTACTTC. Encoded protein: CASSPRIGQPNIQYF.

The chain joins TRBV12-3 or TRBV12-4 to TRBJ1-4; 8 bases align to TRBD1. The ends lost 4 bases at V and 5 bases at J; junction bases unmatched: 9. The length of the CDR3 is 16 residues. The CDR3 is CASSSTGERENEKLFF. CDR3 nucleotide sequence: TGTGCCAGCAGTTCGACAGGGGAGAGAGAGAATGAAAAACTGTTTTTT.

This clonotype was counted a few times. The chain couples TRBV7-6 to TRBJ1-1; D is perhaps TRBD1 (6 bases). The CDR3 covers 15 residues. The germline V gene has CDR1 SGHVS and CDR2 FNYEAQ. The ends were cut back, 7 bases at V and 1 base at J, with 16 bases in the middle. CDR3 nucleotide sequence: TGTGCCAGCACCAAAACAGGGCACAAGAACACTGAAGCTTTCTTT. Translation gives CASTKTGHKNTEAFF. The full variable domain, in which reference TRBV7-6 and TRBJ1-1 provide the parts outside the CDR3, is GAGVSQSPRYKVTKRGQDVALRCDPISGHVSLYWYRQALGQGPEFLTYFNYEAQQDKSGLPNDRFSAERPEGSISTLTIQRTEQRDSAMYRCASTKTGHKNTEAFFGQGTRLTVV.

This chain uses TRBV12-3 or TRBV12-4 with TRBJ2-7, with D unclear. This CDR3 has 15 residues. Deletions cut 2 bases from V and 2 bases from J, with 13 bases between. The CDR3 sequence: CASSLPGRQPYEQYF. CDR3 bases: TGTGCCAGCAGTTTACCCGGGCGGCAACCCTACGAGCAGTACTTC.

The chain recombines TRBV27 with TRBJ1-1; 10 bases line up with TRBD1. Unmatched junction bases numbered 13, after V lost 5 bases and J lost 7 bases. The CDR3 is made up of 16 amino acids. Germline V gene sequence: CDR1 MNHEY, CDR2 SMNVEV (reference sequence). CDR3: CASSGQGGLALGEAFF. Written as DNA, the CDR3 is TGTGCCAGCAGTGGACAGGGGGGGCTGGCTCTGGGTGAAGCTTTCTTT.

This clonotype was detected only a few times. V and J are TRBV6-2 or TRBV6-3 and TRBJ2-7; the match to TRBD1 covers 10 bases. From germline, CDR1 is MNHEY and CDR2 SVGEGT. The CDR3 loop spans 15 amino acids. J gave up 5 bases and V 2 bases, and 6 bases lay outside the gene matches. The CDR3 DNA sequence: TGTGCCAGCAGTTACCCGGGACAGGGGTTCAACGAGCAGTACTTC. Its protein is CASSYPGQGFNEQYF.

The J gene is TRBJ1-2, the V gene TRBV20-1, with TRBD1 identical over 9 bases. V trimming: 1 base; J trimming: 2 bases; junction bases outside the gene matches: 5. This CDR3 is 15 amino acids long. Germline V gene data show CDR1 as DFQATT and CDR2 as SNEGSKA (reference sequence). The CDR3 DNA reads as TGCAGTGCTAGAGTAGGCGGACAGGGGAACTATGGCTACACCTTC. Amino acid sequence: CSARVGGQGNYGYTF.

The chain joins TRBV12-3 or TRBV12-4 to TRBJ1-5; D unresolved. V was trimmed by 3 bases and J by 7 bases, leaving 16 bases between them. This CDR3 spans 15 amino acids. This CDR3 reads CASSFARGGRQPQHF. CDR3 sequence (DNA): TGTGCCAGCAGTTTTGCCCGGGGTGGTAGGCAGCCCCAGCATTTT.

The chain is built from TRBV25-1 and TRBJ2-5, with 8 nucleotides matching TRBD1. The CDR3 has 13 residues. J gave up 6 bases and V 5 bases, and 5 bases lay outside the gene matches. Per germline, CDR1 MGHDK and CDR2 SYGVNS. The CDR3 DNA follows: TGTGCCAGCAGTTCCCGGACAGGGCAGACCCAGTACTTC. This codes for CASSSRTGQTQYF.

This clonotype was observed a few times. An end of the junction does not agree with germline; a read error may underlie this. The chain joins TRBV12-3 or TRBV12-4 to TRBJ2-1; D gene ambiguous. This CDR3 has 12 residues. The CDR3: CASSNPYNEQFF. CDR3 nucleotides: TGTGCCAGCAGCAACCCCTATAATGAGCAGTTCTTC.

The CDR3 region has the DNA TGTGCCAGCTCCCATACCGGCGGGAGGGGCCCCAATGAGCAGTTCTTC. Translating gives CASSHTGGRGPNEQFF. The chain links TRBV7-9 to TRBJ2-1; 9 bases are a match to TRBD2. Trimming took 8 bases from V and 6 from J; bases not matched to a gene: 14. In germline, CDR1 is SEHNR, CDR2 FQNEAQ (reference sequence). The CDR3 totals 16 residues.